This T cell receptor (beta chain) originates from a study of T cells after somatic rescue of genetic block. Clones were sequenced by immunoSEQ multiplex PCR, and TCRdb holds only the in-frame ones, with some missing. The profile covers 55,000 to 70,000 clones, with under 95% appearing a single time and just under 3% taken by the ten largest. CDR1 GTSNPN and CDR2 SVGIG come from the germline V gene (reference sequence). Germline trimming cut 2 bases from V and 8 bases from J; bases unmatched to any gene: 9. CDR3 length equals 16 residues. Sample: peripheral blood mononuclear cells (PBMCs). This TCR came from a man aged 35 to 55. The chain couples TRBV30 to TRBJ2-1; 13 bases line up with TRBD2. Here the CDR3 reads CAWSLGGLAGMDEQFF. Written as DNA, the CDR3 is TGTGCCTGGAGTCTCGGGGGACTAGCGGGGATGGATGAGCAGTTCTTC.